A single TCR beta chain is shown here with its context. This sample is drawn from a study of CD8+CD57+ T cells in acquired aplastic anemia. Between the trimmed V and J ends, which lost 2 bases and 2 bases, there was a span of 9 bases. From germline, CDR1 is ENHRY and CDR2 SYGVKD. The CDR3 is made up of 14 amino acids. Genomic DNA, the template, was used for profiling of the TCR beta VDJ and CDR3. TCRdb independently ran MiXCR on the reads; one entry per CDR3 protein. The sample carries 150,000 to 200,000 distinct CDR3 sequences, about three fifths recorded once. This sequence originates from a human donor in good health. The sequenced material came from sorted CD4+, CD8+, or CD8+CD57+ T cells (not recorded which) from PBMCs. V and J are TRBV10-3 and TRBJ2-5; D may be TRBD2 (5 bases). The CDR3 DNA sequence: TGTGCCATCAGTGAGGAGGGTCGGCAAGAGACCCAGTACTTC. This translates into CAISEEGRQETQYF.